A single sample gave rise to the 6 T cell receptor beta chains below, sequenced in a study of cytomegalovirus exposure and HLA in healthy donors. PCR amplification relied on 60 Vbeta primers (plus 13 Jbeta primers). Some clones are missing from TCRdb's copy, which holds only in-frame ones; the method was immunoSEQ multiplex PCR. The profile shows about 52,000 clones, 45% to 70% of them singletons. Specimen: PBMCs. Receptors originate from a human donor in good health.

The chain links TRBV29-1 to TRBJ2-5; 8 nucleotides line up with TRBD1. The V and J ends lost 5 bases and 2 bases, in that order; junction bases with no gene match: 4. The germline CDR1 and CDR2 sequences are SQVTM and ANQGSEA. The CDR3 has 13 amino acids. CDR3 sequence: CSVSTGAQETQYF. As DNA, the CDR3 is TGCAGCGTTTCGACAGGGGCTCAAGAGACCCAGTACTTC.

In DNA, the CDR3 is TGTGCCAGCAGCTCCTACCCACTTCGAGCGGTTGTGAACACTGAAGCTTTCTTT. Its translation: CASSSYPLRAVVNTEAFF. The J gene is TRBJ1-1, the V gene TRBV11-2; D gene unclear. The CDR3 runs 18 residues. The germline gives CDR1 SGHAT, CDR2 FQNNGV. Deletions cut 4 bases from V and 0 bases from J, with 21 bases between.

The rearrangement uses TRBV7-9 and TRBJ1-2, with 8 bases fitting TRBD1. V lost 3 bases, J lost 4 bases, and 7 bases stayed unmatched. Per germline, CDR1 SEHNR and CDR2 FQNEAQ (reference sequence). The CDR3 extends over 15 amino acids. The DNA for the CDR3 is TGTGCCAGCAGCTTGCCCGGACAGGGTTCCTATGGCTACACCTTC. Translating gives CASSLPGQGSYGYTF.

On this clone itself: The junction differs from germline at one of its ends, possibly a read error. The chain links TRBV5-1 to TRBJ1-3; 7 bases line up with TRBD1. The CDR3 loop spans 16 amino acids. Germline values: CDR1 SGHRS, CDR2 YFSETQ. The CDR3 DNA follows: TGCGCCAGCAGCTTGAACCCGGGACAGTTCTCCCCCCTGGTGAATTTT. Translated: CASSLNPGQFSPLVNF.

This chain links TRBV12-2 with TRBJ1-5. TRBV12-2 is marked as a pseudogene. The CDR3 is made up of 14 amino acids. The CDR3 bases are TGTGCAAGTCGCTTTAGGGGGGGGGTCCAGCCCCAGCATTTT. This encodes CASRFRGGVQPQHF.

The V and J genes are TRBV5-6 and TRBJ2-1; D unclear. V lost 4 bases and J lost 1, with 15 bases in between. CDR1 is SGHDT, CDR2 YYEEEE, per germline. CDR3 size: 16 residues. The CDR3 nucleotides read TGTGCCAGCAGCGCCCTAGGCGCTAGGTCCTACAATGAGCAGTTCTTC. Protein: CASSALGARSYNEQFF.